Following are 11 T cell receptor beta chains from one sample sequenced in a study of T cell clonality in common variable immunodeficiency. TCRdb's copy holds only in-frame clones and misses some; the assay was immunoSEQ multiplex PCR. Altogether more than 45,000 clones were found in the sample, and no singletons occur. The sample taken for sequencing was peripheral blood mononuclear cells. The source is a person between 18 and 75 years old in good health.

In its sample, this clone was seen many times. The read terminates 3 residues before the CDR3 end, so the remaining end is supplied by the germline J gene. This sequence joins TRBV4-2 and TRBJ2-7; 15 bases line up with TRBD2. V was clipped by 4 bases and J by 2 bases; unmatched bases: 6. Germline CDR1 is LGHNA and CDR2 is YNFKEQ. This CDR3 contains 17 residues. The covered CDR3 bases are TGTGCCAGCAGCCCCGGGACTAGCGGGGGGCTTACCTACGAG. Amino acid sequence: CASSPGTSGGLTYE. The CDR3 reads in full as CASSPGTSGGLTYEQYF.

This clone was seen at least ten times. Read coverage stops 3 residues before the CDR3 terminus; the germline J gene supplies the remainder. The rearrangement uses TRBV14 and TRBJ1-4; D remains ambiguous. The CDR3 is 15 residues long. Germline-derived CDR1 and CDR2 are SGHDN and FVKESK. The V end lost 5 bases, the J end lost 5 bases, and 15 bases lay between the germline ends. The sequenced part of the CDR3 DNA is TGTGCCAGCAGCTTAGTCACGGGTAGGAATGAAAAA. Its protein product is CASSLVTGRNEK. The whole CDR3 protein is CASSLVTGRNEKLFF. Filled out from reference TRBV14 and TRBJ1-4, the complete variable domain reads EAGVTQFPSHSVIEKGQTVTLRCDPISGHDNLYWYRRVMGKEIKFLLHFVKESKQDESGMPNNRFLAERTGGTYSTLKVQPAELEDSGVYFCASSLVTGRNEKLFFGSGTQLSVL.

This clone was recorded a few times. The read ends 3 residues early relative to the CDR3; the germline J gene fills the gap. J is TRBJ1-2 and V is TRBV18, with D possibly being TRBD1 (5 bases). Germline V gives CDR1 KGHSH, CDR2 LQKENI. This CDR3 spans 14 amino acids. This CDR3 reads CASSPGGTSYDYTF. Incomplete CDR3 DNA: TGTGCCAGCTCACCCGGGGGGACCTCCTACGAC.

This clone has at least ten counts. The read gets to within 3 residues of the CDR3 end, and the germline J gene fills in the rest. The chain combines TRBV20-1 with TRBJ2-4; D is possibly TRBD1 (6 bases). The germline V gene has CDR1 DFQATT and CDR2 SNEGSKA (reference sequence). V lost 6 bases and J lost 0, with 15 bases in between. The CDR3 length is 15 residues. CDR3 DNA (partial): TGCAGTGCAGGGAAGGGGGTACTAGCCAAAAACATT. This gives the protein CSAGKGVLAKNI. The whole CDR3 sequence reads CSAGKGVLAKNIQYF.

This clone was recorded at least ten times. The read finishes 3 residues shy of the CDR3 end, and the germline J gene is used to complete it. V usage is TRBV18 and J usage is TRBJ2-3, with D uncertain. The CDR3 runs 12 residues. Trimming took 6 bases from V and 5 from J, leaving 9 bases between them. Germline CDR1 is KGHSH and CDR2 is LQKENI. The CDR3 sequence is CASSSGIDTQYF. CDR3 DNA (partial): TGTGCCAGCTCCTCAGGAATAGATACG.

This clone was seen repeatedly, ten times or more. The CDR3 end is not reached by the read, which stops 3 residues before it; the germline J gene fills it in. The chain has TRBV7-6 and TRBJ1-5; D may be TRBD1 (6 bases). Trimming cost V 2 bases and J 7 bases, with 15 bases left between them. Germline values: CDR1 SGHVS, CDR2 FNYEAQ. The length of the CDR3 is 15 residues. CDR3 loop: CASSLKASGEQPQHF. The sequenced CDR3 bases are TGTGCCAGCAGCTTAAAGGCCTCAGGGGAACAGCCC. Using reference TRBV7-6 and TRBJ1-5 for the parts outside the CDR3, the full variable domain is GAGVSQSPRYKVTKRGQDVALRCDPISGHVSLYWYRQALGQGPEFLTYFNYEAQQDKSGLPNDRFSAERPEGSISTLTIQRTEQRDSAMYRCASSLKASGEQPQHFGDGTRLSIL.

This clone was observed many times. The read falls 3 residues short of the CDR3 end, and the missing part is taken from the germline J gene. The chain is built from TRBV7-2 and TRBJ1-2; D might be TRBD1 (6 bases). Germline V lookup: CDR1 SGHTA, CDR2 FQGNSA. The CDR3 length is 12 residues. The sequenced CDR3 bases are TGTGCCAGCAGCTGGGGGCAGGTCGGC. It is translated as CASSWGQVG. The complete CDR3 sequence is CASSWGQVGYTF.

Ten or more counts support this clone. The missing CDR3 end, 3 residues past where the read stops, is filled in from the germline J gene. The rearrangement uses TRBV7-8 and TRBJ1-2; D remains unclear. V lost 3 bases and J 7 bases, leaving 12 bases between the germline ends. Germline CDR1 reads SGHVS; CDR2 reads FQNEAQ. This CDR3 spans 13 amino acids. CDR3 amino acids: CASSLTRASGYTF. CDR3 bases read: TGTGCCAGCAGCTTGACTCGCGCTTCTGGC.

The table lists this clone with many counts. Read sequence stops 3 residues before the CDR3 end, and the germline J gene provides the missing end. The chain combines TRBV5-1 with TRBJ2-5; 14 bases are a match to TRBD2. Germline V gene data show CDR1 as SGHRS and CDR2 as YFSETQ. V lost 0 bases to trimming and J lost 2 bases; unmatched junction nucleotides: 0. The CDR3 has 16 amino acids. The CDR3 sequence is CASSLGLAGGQETQYF. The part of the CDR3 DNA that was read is TGCGCCAGCAGCTTGGGACTAGCGGGGGGGCAAGAGACC. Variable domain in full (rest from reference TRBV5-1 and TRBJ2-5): KAGVTQTPRYLIKTRGQQVTLSCSPISGHRSVSWYQQTPGQGLQFLFEYFSETQRNKGNFPGRFSGRQFSNSRSEMNVSTLELGDSALYLCASSLGLAGGQETQYFGPGTRLLVL.

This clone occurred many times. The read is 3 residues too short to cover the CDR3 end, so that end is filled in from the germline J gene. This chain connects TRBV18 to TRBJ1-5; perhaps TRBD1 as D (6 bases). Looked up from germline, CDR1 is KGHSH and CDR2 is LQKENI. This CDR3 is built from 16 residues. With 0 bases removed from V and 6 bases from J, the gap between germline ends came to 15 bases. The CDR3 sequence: CASSPPMAGGGQPQHF. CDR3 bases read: TGTGCCAGCTCACCACCGATGGCGGGAGGGGGTCAGCCC. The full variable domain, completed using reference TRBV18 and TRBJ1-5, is NAGVMQNPRHLVRRRGQEARLRCSPMKGHSHVYWYRQLPEEGLKFMVYLQKENIIDESGMPKERFSAEFPKEGPSILRIQQVVRGDSAAYFCASSPPMAGGGQPQHFGDGTRLSIL.

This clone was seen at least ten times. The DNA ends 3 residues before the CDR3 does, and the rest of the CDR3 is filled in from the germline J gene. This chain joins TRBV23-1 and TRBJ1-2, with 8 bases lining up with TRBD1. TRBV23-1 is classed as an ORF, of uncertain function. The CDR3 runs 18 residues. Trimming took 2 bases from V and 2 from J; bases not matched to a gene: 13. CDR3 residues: CASSQPPPAGGINYGYTF. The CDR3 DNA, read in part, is TGCGCCAGCAGTCAACCGCCCCCCGCAGGGGGCATCAACTATGGC.